This T cell receptor (beta chain) originates from a study of T cell repertoires in cytomegalovirus infection. Study context: TCR beta signatures that were public indicated CMV infection and matching HLA type.

Using its own MiXCR run on the reads, TCRdb lists one record per CDR3 protein. The data show approximately 1,000,000 distinct CDR3 sequences, with less than 40% seen just once and 11% to 15% held by the top ten. With V trimmed by 2 bases and J by 6 bases, 7 bases remained unmatched. This CDR3 is 16 amino acids long. Per the germline V gene, CDR1 is MNHNY and CDR2 is SVGAGI (reference sequence). The study's findings and limits: Dominating the ex vivo response were TCR beta clonotypes that were CMV-specific and HLA-C-restricted.

This clonotype has a count of ten or more. Its antigen is still unknown. The sample was cultured CD8+ T cells from PBMCs, taken from culture after CMV antigen stimulation. This TCR derives from a human donor in good health (CMV status not recorded). Some clones in this sample may be carry-over from other donors' samples. V and J are TRBV6-6 and TRBJ2-2; 9 bases align to TRBD1. The CDR3 DNA sequence: TGTGCCAGCAGTTACCGCCCGGGACAGGGAGCCGGGGAGCTGTTTTTT. Translating gives CASSYRPGQGAGELFF.